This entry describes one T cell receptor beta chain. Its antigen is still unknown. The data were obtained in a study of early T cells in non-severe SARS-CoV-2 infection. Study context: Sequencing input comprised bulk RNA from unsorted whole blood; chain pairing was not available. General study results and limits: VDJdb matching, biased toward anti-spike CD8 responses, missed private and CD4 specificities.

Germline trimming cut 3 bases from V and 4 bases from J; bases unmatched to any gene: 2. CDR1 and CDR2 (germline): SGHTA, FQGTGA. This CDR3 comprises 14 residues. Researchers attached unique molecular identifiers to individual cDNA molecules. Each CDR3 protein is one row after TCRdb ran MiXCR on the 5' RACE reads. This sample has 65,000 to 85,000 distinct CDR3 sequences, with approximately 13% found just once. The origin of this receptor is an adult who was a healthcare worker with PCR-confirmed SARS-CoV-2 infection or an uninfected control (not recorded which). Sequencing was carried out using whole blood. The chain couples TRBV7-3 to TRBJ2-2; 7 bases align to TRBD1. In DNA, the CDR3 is TGTGCCAGCAGCTTGACAGGGAGCACCGGGGAGCTGTTTTTT. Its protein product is CASSLTGSTGELFF.